This entry is about one T cell receptor beta chain. Its antigen is still unknown. Noted time point: patch test 3, about 24 weeks after DPC sensitization. Treatment here: therapeutic diphenylcyclopropenone sensitization with weekly scalp DPC. Individual cDNA molecules each carried unique molecular identifiers attached by the library. TCRdb reprocessed the RACE reads via MiXCR and lists one record per CDR3 protein. This sample has 150,000 to 200,000 distinct CDR3 sequences, with about 25% found just once. Deletions cut 5 bases from V and 2 bases from J, with 13 bases between. The CDR3 is 15 amino acids. CDR1 MNHEY and CDR2 SMNVEV come from the germline V gene (reference sequence). The record originates from a study of human T cells and chemical hapten exposure. About the research overall: Patch testing placed 0.01% DPC on the upper back, with readings at 6 days.

Study-level results: All donors were alopecia patients, so their immunity may differ from that of healthy people.

The receptor was derived from a woman between 40 and 55 years old with alopecia areata. Some clones in this sample may be carry-over from other donors' samples. This sequence joins TRBV27 and TRBJ1-5; no clear D gene. This material consisted of whole blood, taken in connection with sensitization to the hapten diphenylcyclopropenone (DPC). CDR3 coding DNA: TGTGCCAGCAGTCCCCGGAGGATGGGCAATCAGCCCCAGCATTTT. Translation: CASSPRRMGNQPQHF.